These 22 T cell receptor beta chains came from one sample sequenced in a study of identical twins. TCRdb recomputed calls from the 5' RACE reads with MiXCR, one row per CDR3 protein. Here the sample spans 700,000 or so distinct CDR3 sequences, around 8.3% being singletons. The same specimen was also included in a second study, on yellow fever vaccine responses in identical twins.

Sequencing used PBMCs. All receptors derive from a woman under 30 in good health.

The CDR3 nucleotides are TGTGCCAGCAGCTTAAAAGTCGGGCGGCCTGTGGGGGGTGGGGAGCTGTTTTTT. Residues: CASSLKVGRPVGGGELFF. J is TRBJ2-2 and V is TRBV11-2, with D perhaps matching TRBD2 (6 bases). Germline V lookup: CDR1 SGHAT, CDR2 FQNNGV. The CDR3 is 18 amino acids. With 2 bases removed from V and 8 bases from J, the gap between germline ends came to 24 bases.

In this sample, this clonotype turned up a few times. In DNA, the CDR3 is TGTGCCAGCAGCCAAGATGAAGTGCGGGCCCTAAACACCGGGGAGCTGTTTTTT. Its protein is CASSQDEVRALNTGELFF. The rearrangement links TRBV4-2 to TRBJ2-2, with D tentatively TRBD2 (5 bases). This CDR3 has 18 residues. V lost 0 bases to trimming and J lost 2 bases, with 16 bases between them. Germline CDR1 LGHNA, CDR2 YNFKEQ.

The chain is built from TRBV7-2 and TRBJ1-1; no reliable D call. V dropped 2 bases and J dropped 4 bases, with 14 bases sitting between them. Germline values: CDR1 SGHTA, CDR2 FQGNSA. CDR3 length: 15 residues. CDR3 coding DNA: TGTGCCAGCAGCTTACCACCCCCCGGTCGCACTGAAGCTTTCTTT. Translating gives CASSLPPPGRTEAFF. Full variable domain (outside the CDR3, taken from reference TRBV7-2 and TRBJ1-1): GAGVSQSPSNKVTEKGKDVELRCDPISGHTALYWYRQSLGQGLEFLIYFQGNSAPDKSGLPSDRFSAERTGGSVSTLTIQRTQQEDSAVYLCASSLPPPGRTEAFFGQGTRLTVV.

The V gene is TRBV12-3 or TRBV12-4, the J gene TRBJ2-1; perhaps TRBD2 as D (5 bases). The CDR3 is 14 amino acids. V lost 6 bases and J lost 1, with 10 bases in between. The CDR3 coding sequence is TGTGCCAGCAGCCAACTAGTTTCCTACAATGAGCAGTTCTTC. It yields the protein CASSQLVSYNEQFF.

In its sample, this clonotype was seen a few times. The chain recombines TRBV3-1 with TRBJ2-7; D is unclear. Trimming left V 4 bases short and J 2 bases short, with 9 bases between. Germline-derived CDR1 and CDR2 are LGHDT and YNNKEL (reference sequence). The CDR3 contains 13 residues. CDR3 sequence (DNA): TGTGCCAGCAGCCGGACCCCGGCCTACGAGCAGTACTTC. Translation gives CASSRTPAYEQYF.

The chain is built from TRBV20-1 and TRBJ1-6; the match to TRBD1 covers 9 bases. J lost 11 bases, V lost 5 bases, and 10 bases had no gene match. There are 14 residues in the CDR3. Per germline, CDR1 DFQATT and CDR2 SNEGSKA (reference sequence). The CDR3 is CSASTGGQGAPLHF. DNA for the CDR3: TGCAGTGCTTCCACCGGGGGACAGGGAGCACCCCTCCACTTT.

Ten or more counts support this clonotype. The chain couples TRBV12-3 or TRBV12-4 to TRBJ2-1; 8 nucleotides line up with TRBD2. Losses at the gene ends were 7 bases for V and 8 bases for J; bases not matched to a gene: 16. The CDR3 length is 16 residues. The CDR3 here is CASTPGLVFSDDEQFF. In nucleotides, the CDR3 is TGTGCCAGCACCCCGGGACTAGTATTCAGTGACGATGAGCAGTTCTTC.

This clonotype was detected many times. The chain couples TRBV3-1 to TRBJ2-7, with no clear D. This CDR3 has 13 residues. V lost 3 bases and J 3 bases, leaving 9 bases between the germline ends. Germline assignment: CDR1 LGHDT and CDR2 YNNKEL (reference sequence). Here the CDR3 DNA reads TGTGCCAGCAGCCAGGACCTTAACTACGAGCAGTACTTC. Translating gives CASSQDLNYEQYF.

V and J are TRBV20-1 and TRBJ2-7; D unclear. Germline CDR1 is DFQATT and CDR2 is SNEGSKA (reference sequence). The CDR3 covers 12 residues. V was shortened by 3 bases and J by 3 bases, with 9 bases between the two germline ends. The CDR3 DNA reads as TGCAGTGCTAGGGGCGTAAGCTACGAGCAGTACTTC. Encoded protein: CSARGVSYEQYF.

In DNA form, the CDR3 reads TGCAGCGTTGATCGGGAGGGGGGTTTCACAGATACGCAGTATTTT. Amino acids: CSVDREGGFTDTQYF. V and J are TRBV29-1 and TRBJ2-3; 8 nucleotides match TRBD2. This CDR3 has 15 residues. V trimming: 3 bases; J trimming: 2 bases; junction bases outside the gene matches: 7. Germline values: CDR1 SQVTM, CDR2 ANQGSEA.

V usage is TRBV6-2 or TRBV6-3 and J usage is TRBJ2-3, with 8 bases fitting TRBD2. Germline V gene data show CDR1 as MNHEY and CDR2 as SVGEGT. The CDR3 runs to 15 residues. The J segment lost 4 bases and the V segment lost 6 bases, leaving 9 bases of the junction unmatched. This CDR3 is CASRVSGSGSDTQYF. The CDR3 DNA reads TGTGCCAGCAGAGTGAGCGGGAGTGGATCAGATACGCAGTATTTT.

This chain joins TRBV5-1 and TRBJ2-2; 7 bases map to TRBD2. V shed 1 base, J shed 7 bases, and the junction held 13 bases outside the gene matches. The CDR3 sequence is 17 residues long. CDR1 and CDR2 (germline): SGHRS, YFSETQ. The CDR3, as DNA: TGCGCCAGCAGCTTGCTGATTGGCGGGAGTTCTAACGGGGAGCTGTTTTTT. Protein: CASSLLIGGSSNGELFF.

The sample holds many counts of this clonotype. CDR3 protein: CASSSEDTQETQYF. The CDR3 nucleotides read TGCGCCAGCAGCTCAGAGGACACTCAAGAGACCCAGTACTTC. The chain links TRBV5-1 to TRBJ2-5; maybe TRBD1 (5 bases). V was trimmed by 3 bases and J by 2 bases, leaving 11 bases between them. CDR1 is SGHRS and CDR2 is YFSETQ in the germline V gene. CDR3 length: 14 amino acids.

There are many counts of this clonotype. The chain carries TRBV5-1 and TRBJ2-1; the match to TRBD1 covers 11 bases. Losses at the gene ends were 4 bases for V and 4 bases for J; bases not matched to a gene: 13. The V gene's germline CDR1 is SGHRS and CDR2 YFSETQ. The CDR3 totals 18 residues. The CDR3 DNA reads TGCGCCAGCAGCACTGGCGGGGACAGGGGGGTAAGGTACAATGAGCAGTTCTTC. It codes for CASSTGGDRGVRYNEQFF.

The V and J genes are TRBV7-2 and TRBJ2-1, with D tentatively TRBD1 (6 bases). Germline V gene lookup returns CDR1 SGHTA and CDR2 FQGNSA. The CDR3 length is 13 residues. Trimming pared 5 bases from V and 5 bases from J, leaving 10 bases between. Here the CDR3 reads CASSPQGNNEQFF. DNA of the CDR3: TGTGCCAGCAGCCCGCAGGGGAACAATGAGCAGTTCTTC. The full variable domain, in which reference TRBV7-2 and TRBJ2-1 provide the parts outside the CDR3, is GAGVSQSPSNKVTEKGKDVELRCDPISGHTALYWYRQSLGQGLEFLIYFQGNSAPDKSGLPSDRFSAERTGGSVSTLTIQRTQQEDSAVYLCASSPQGNNEQFFGPGTRLTVL.

This clonotype was observed a few times. The chain has TRBV4-3 and TRBJ1-6, with 9 bases fitting TRBD1. Germline V gene data show CDR1 as LGHNA and CDR2 as YSLEER. With V trimmed by 3 bases and J by 7 bases, 4 bases remained unmatched. This CDR3 spans 15 amino acids. The CDR3 coding sequence is TGCGCCAGCAGCCACGGGACAGGGAAAAATTCACCCCTCCACTTT. This translates into CASSHGTGKNSPLHF.

This clonotype was counted once. The chain joins TRBV19 to TRBJ2-7, with TRBD1 matching over 8 bases. With V trimmed by 9 bases and J by 2 bases, 12 bases remained unmatched. The CDR3 is made up of 15 amino acids. Per the germline V gene, CDR1 is LNHDA and CDR2 is SQIVND (reference sequence). The CDR3 nucleotides read TGTGCCAGCAGATCGCAGGGGACAGGCCCCTACGAGCAGTACTTC. It specifies CASRSQGTGPYEQYF.

The V and J genes are TRBV11-1 and TRBJ2-2; 8 bases line up with TRBD1. The CDR3 consists of 15 residues. CDR1 and CDR2 (germline): SGHAT, FQDESV (reference sequence). V trimming: 5 bases; J trimming: 7 bases; junction bases outside the gene matches: 9. The chain's CDR3 is CASSPTGEKVGELFF. DNA for the CDR3: TGTGCCAGCAGCCCGACAGGGGAAAAGGTCGGGGAGCTGTTTTTT.

The chain carries TRBV10-3 and TRBJ2-1; 13 bases align to TRBD2. With 2 bases clipped from V and 3 bases from J, the junction kept 4 bases outside the gene matches. CDR1 is ENHRY, CDR2 SYGVKD, per germline. The CDR3 totals 17 residues. Written as DNA, the CDR3 is TGTGCCATCAGTGAGGGACTAGCGGGAGATAGCTACAATGAGCAGTTCTTC. It codes for CAISEGLAGDSYNEQFF.

The J gene is TRBJ2-7, the V gene TRBV7-9, with no clear D. This CDR3 is 16 amino acids long. Germline CDR1 reads SEHNR; CDR2 reads FQNEAQ (reference sequence). The V end was cut by 5 bases, the J end by 1 base, with 18 bases between. DNA of the CDR3: TGTGCCAGCAGCGTAAGCCGAGGTCTTTCTTCCTACGAGCAGTACTTC. It is translated as CASSVSRGLSSYEQYF.

There are a few counts of this clonotype. The gene calls are TRBV7-2 and TRBJ2-7; D is possibly TRBD1 or TRBD2 (5 bases each). Trimming removed 5 bases at V and 3 bases at J, with 17 bases between. Germline lookup yields CDR1 SGHTA and CDR2 FQGNSA. This CDR3 comprises 15 residues. The CDR3 DNA follows: TGTGCCAGCAGCCCAATGGGACGTAAGATCTACGAGCAGTACTTC. Amino acid sequence: CASSPMGRKIYEQYF.

A few counts support this clonotype. The chain combines TRBV28 with TRBJ2-7, with D possibly TRBD2 on 5 matching bases. CDR1 is MDHEN, CDR2 SYDVKM, per germline. V was pared by 6 bases and J by 2 bases, with 8 bases between. The CDR3 length is 12 residues. Here the CDR3 DNA reads TGTGCCAGCAGGGAGGAACCCTACGAGCAGTACTTC. Protein: CASREEPYEQYF.